This TCR beta chain was identified in a study of blood T cells in healthy people across ages. The second PCR ran roughly 7 to 11 cycles with a sample-barcoded 5' primer and J-beta primers. A single record per CDR3 protein comes from TCRdb applying MiXCR to the 5' RACE reads. The data show about 320,000 distinct CDR3 sequences, roughly 29% seen once. The germline V gene has CDR1 SEHNR and CDR2 FQNEAQ (reference sequence). This CDR3 is built from 16 residues. Sequencing input: blood. This clonotype originated in an older woman in good health. The chain employs TRBV7-9 and TRBJ2-5, with a tentative D call TRBD2 (7 bases). The closer fit of TRBJ2-1 to the DNA end suggests the J call may be wrong. CDR3 DNA sequence: TGTGCCAGCACCCTTGTCGGGGGGCCCAAGGGGAATGAGCAGTTCTTC. The encoded protein is CASTLVGGPKGNEQFF.